This TCR beta chain was sequenced in a study of radiation and T cells in renal cell carcinoma. The table came from immunoSEQ multiplex PCR; TCRdb's copy has only in-frame clones and leaves some out. In the table there are around 20,000 clones, around three fifths of which are singletons. Treatment meaning: treatment-naive control, cytoreductive nephrectomy. Control tumor donors were a handful of females and around 11 males, median age roughly 62 years. Broader study findings: In nephrectomy-only tumors, top 100 clonotypes averaged about 45%, versus around 54% irradiated.

CDR3 length equals 14 residues. The V gene end was trimmed by 5 bases and the J gene end by 2 bases; junction bases not matched to a gene: 5. Germline CDR1 and CDR2: MGHRA and YSYEKL. Turning to this clone: Its antigen is not identified.

The chain joins TRBV4-1 to TRBJ1-1, with 7 bases lining up with TRBD1. The source of this sequence is a man aged 50-60 years with renal cell carcinoma. The specimen comprised tumor tissue, sampled from a patient whose treatment was nephrectomy without radiotherapy. CDR3 coding DNA: TGCGCCAGCAGCTGGGTAGGGGGCAACACTGAAGCTTTCTTT. Translating it yields CASSWVGGNTEAFF.